The 9 T cell receptor beta chains presented below share a single source sample, sequenced in a study of blood T cells in healthy people across ages. A sample-barcoded 5' primer and a J-beta primer mix were used in a second PCR of roughly 7 to 11 cycles. TCRdb recomputed calls from the 5' RACE reads with MiXCR, one row per CDR3 protein. The table lists under 750,000 distinct CDR3 sequences, more than 45% of them singletons. Sample: blood. The receptors shown here come from an older man in good health.

This chain connects TRBV13 to TRBJ1-2, with 8 bases fitting TRBD1. With V trimmed by 7 bases and J by 9 bases, 4 bases remained unmatched. CDR1 and CDR2 (germline): PRHDT, FYEKMQ (reference sequence). This CDR3 contains 11 residues. Here the CDR3 DNA reads TGTGCCAGCACCCGACAGGGGCGCTACACCTTC. Protein sequence: CASTRQGRYTF.

This clonotype has a handful of counts. This may come from a read error, since a much larger clone is one base off. The rearrangement joins TRBV7-6 to TRBJ2-7, with unresolved D. Looked up from germline, CDR1 is SGHVS and CDR2 is FNYEAQ. The length of the CDR3 is 15 residues. The ends were cut back, 0 bases at V and 7 bases at J, with 16 bases in the middle. CDR3 nucleotides: TGTGCCAGCAGCTTAGCCGCGAGTCGTCAGAATGAGCAGTACTTC. It codes for CASSLAASRQNEQYF.

This clonotype was counted a few times. J is TRBJ2-1 and V is TRBV29-1; D is unclear. This CDR3 spans 11 amino acids. The germline V and J ends were trimmed by 1 base and 5 bases, with 3 bases remaining between them. From germline, CDR1 is SQVTM and CDR2 ANQGSEA. DNA for the CDR3: TGCAGCGTTGAAGTGGACAATGAGCAGTTCTTC. Translation gives CSVEVDNEQFF.

In its sample, this clonotype was seen a few times. The rearrangement joins TRBV5-1 to TRBJ1-2, with D possibly matching TRBD1 (6 bases). Germline-derived CDR1 and CDR2 are SGHRS and YFSETQ. Deletions cut 3 bases from V and 0 bases from J, with 12 bases between. CDR3 length: 15 amino acids. The CDR3 sequence: CASSYRTVANYGYTF. The CDR3 DNA is TGCGCCAGCAGCTACCGGACAGTAGCTAACTATGGCTACACCTTC.

There are many counts of this clonotype. The gene calls are TRBV6-5 and TRBJ1-2, with D possibly TRBD1 on 5 matching bases. There are 14 residues in the CDR3. Trimming took off 6 bases at V and 8 bases at J, with 19 bases between the two ends. Germline V gene sequence: CDR1 MNHEY, CDR2 SVGAGI. The CDR3 sequence: CASSPQGGSLGYTF. The CDR3 DNA sequence: TGTGCCAGCAGCCCCCAGGGTGGGAGCCTAGGCTACACCTTC.

The chain couples TRBV20-1 to TRBJ2-1, with TRBD1 identical over 9 bases. The junction had 11 bases not matched to a gene; V was cut back by 6 bases and J by 5 bases. This CDR3 contains 15 residues. Per the germline V gene, CDR1 is DFQATT and CDR2 is SNEGSKA (reference sequence). CDR3 nucleotide sequence: TGCAGTGCCAGCCCCTGGGACAGGGCCCACAATGAGCAGTTCTTC. Its protein is CSASPWDRAHNEQFF.

The sample holds one count of this clonotype. In DNA form, the CDR3 reads TGCGCCAGCAGCCAAGTAACCGGGTTGGAGCAGTACTTC. This encodes CASSQVTGLEQYF. V is TRBV4-3 and J is TRBJ2-5; D remains ambiguous. Trimming removed 1 base from V and 11 bases from J, with 14 bases in between. Germline CDR1 reads LGHNA; CDR2 reads YSLEER. The length of the CDR3 is 13 residues.

This clonotype was found once. This sequence joins TRBV5-1 and TRBJ2-5, with a weak D call TRBD2 (5 bases). Germline loops: CDR1 SGHRS, CDR2 YFSETQ. The CDR3 runs 14 residues. V lost 4 bases and J 5 bases, leaving 15 bases between the germline ends. The CDR3 protein is CASSALLEWETQYF. In DNA form, the CDR3 reads TGCGCCAGCAGCGCACTACTAGAATGGGAGACCCAGTACTTC.

The rearrangement links TRBV20-1 to TRBJ2-5; D not certain. CDR1 DFQATT and CDR2 SNEGSKA come from the germline V gene (reference sequence). With 4 bases removed from V and 1 base from J, the gap between germline ends came to 7 bases. The length of the CDR3 is 12 residues. This CDR3 reads CSAIDPQETQYF. In DNA form, the CDR3 reads TGCAGTGCTATTGACCCCCAAGAGACCCAGTACTTC.